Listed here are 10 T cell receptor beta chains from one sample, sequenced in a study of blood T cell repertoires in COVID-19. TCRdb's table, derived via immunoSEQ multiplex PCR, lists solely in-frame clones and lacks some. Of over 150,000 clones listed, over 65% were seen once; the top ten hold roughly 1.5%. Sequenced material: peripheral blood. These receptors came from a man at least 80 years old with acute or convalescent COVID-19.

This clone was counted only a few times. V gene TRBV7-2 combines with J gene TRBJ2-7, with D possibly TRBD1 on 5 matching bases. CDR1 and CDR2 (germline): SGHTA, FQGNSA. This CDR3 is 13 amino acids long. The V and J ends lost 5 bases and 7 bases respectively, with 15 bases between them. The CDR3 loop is CASSPGQQLEQYF. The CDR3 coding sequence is TGTGCCAGCAGCCCTGGACAACAGCTGGAGCAGTACTTC.

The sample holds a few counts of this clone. CDR3 region: CASSPPGTGLDEQYF. The CDR3 nucleotides read TGTGCCAGCAGTCCACCCGGGACAGGGCTCGACGAGCAGTACTTC. The chain is built from TRBV28 and TRBJ2-7, with 9 bases fitting TRBD1. The length of the CDR3 is 15 residues. Per the germline V gene, CDR1 is MDHEN and CDR2 is SYDVKM. The V gene end was trimmed by 5 bases and the J gene end by 5 bases; junction bases not matched to a gene: 10.

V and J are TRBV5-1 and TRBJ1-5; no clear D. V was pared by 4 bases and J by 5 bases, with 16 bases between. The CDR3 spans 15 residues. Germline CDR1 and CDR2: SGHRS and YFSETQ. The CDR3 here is CASSPDAGMDQPQHF. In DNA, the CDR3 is TGCGCCAGCAGCCCGGACGCGGGTATGGATCAGCCCCAGCATTTT.

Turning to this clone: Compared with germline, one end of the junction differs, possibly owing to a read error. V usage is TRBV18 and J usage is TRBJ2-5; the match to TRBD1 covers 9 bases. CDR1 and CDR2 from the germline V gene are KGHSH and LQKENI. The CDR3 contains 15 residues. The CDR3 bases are TGTGCCAGCTCGCCACGGACAGGGGCCCAAGAGACCCAGTACTTC. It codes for CASSPRTGAQETQYF.

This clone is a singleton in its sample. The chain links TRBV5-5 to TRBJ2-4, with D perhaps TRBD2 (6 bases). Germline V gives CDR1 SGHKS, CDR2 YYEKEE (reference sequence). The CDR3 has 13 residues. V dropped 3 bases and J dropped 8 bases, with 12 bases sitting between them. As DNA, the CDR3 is TGTGCCAGCAGCTCAGGAGGGGTTGACATTCAGTACTTC. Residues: CASSSGGVDIQYF.

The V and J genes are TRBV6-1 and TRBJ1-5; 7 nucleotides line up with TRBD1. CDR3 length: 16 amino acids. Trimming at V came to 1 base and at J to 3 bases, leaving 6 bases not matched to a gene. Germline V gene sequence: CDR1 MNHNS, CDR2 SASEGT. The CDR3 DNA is TGTGCCAGCAGTGAAGGACCGGGACAGCTCAATCAGCCCCAGCATTTT. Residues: CASSEGPGQLNQPQHF.

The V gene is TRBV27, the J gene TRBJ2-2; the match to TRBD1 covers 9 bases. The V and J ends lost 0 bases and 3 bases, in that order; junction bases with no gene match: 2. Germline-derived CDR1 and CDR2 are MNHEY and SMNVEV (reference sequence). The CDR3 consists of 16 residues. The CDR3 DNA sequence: TGTGCCAGCAGTTTATCCGGGACAGGGCACACCGGGGAGCTGTTTTTT. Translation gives CASSLSGTGHTGELFF.

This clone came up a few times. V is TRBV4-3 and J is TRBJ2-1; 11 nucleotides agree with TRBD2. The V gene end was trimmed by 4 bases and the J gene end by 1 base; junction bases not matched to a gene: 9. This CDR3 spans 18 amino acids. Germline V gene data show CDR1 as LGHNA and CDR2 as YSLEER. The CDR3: CASSLTSGGPTSYNEQFF. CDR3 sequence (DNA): TGCGCCAGCAGCCTTACTAGCGGGGGCCCTACTTCCTACAATGAGCAGTTCTTC.

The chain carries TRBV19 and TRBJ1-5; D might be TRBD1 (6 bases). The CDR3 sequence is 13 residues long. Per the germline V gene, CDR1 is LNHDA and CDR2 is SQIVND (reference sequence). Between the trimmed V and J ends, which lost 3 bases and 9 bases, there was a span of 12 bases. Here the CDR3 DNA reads TGTGCCAGTAGTATCCGGGGGGGCACGCCCCAGCATTTT. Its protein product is CASSIRGGTPQHF. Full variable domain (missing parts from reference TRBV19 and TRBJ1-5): DGGITQSPKYLFRKEGQNVTLSCEQNLNHDAMYWYRQDPGQGLRLIYYSQIVNDFQKGDIAEGYSVSREKKESFPLTVTSAQKNPTAFYLCASSIRGGTPQHFGDGTRLSIL.

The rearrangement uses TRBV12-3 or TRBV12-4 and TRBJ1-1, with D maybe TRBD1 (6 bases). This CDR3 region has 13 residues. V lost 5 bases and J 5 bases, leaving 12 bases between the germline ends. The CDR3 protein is CASSEQGSTEAFF. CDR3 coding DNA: TGTGCCAGCAGTGAACAGGGTTCAACTGAAGCTTTCTTT.